The 8 T cell receptor beta chains in this list originate from one sample, sequenced in a study of blood T cell repertoires in COVID-19. The repertoire was sequenced with immunoSEQ multiplex PCR; TCRdb's copy has only in-frame clones and lacks some. The sample records 300,000 to 400,000 clones, about 87% being singletons. Sequenced sample: peripheral blood. These receptors came from a woman aged 50 to 60 with COVID-19, enrolled during active disease.

The CDR3 DNA reads TGCGCCAGCAGCCCGGGACTAGCGGGAGGGCCGACCGGGGAGCTGTTTTTT. Its protein is CASSPGLAGGPTGELFF. V gene TRBV5-1 combines with J gene TRBJ2-2; 16 nucleotides align to TRBD2. This CDR3 comprises 17 residues. From germline, CDR1 is SGHRS and CDR2 YFSETQ. V was pared by 4 bases and J by 5 bases, with 5 bases of the junction left unmatched.

The chain combines TRBV30 with TRBJ1-1; no reliable D call. Germline assignment: CDR1 GTSNPN and CDR2 SVGIG (reference sequence). The CDR3 contains 13 residues. Trimming stripped 5 bases from V and 10 bases from J, with 20 bases between. CDR3 nucleotide sequence: TGTGCCTGGGTTGACACCTCAACACGTCGAGCTTTCTTT. The encoded protein is CAWVDTSTRRAFF.

The genes are TRBV3-1 (or the pseudogene TRBV3-2) and TRBJ2-5; 8 positions match TRBD2. The V and J ends lost 1 base and 2 bases, in that order; junction bases with no gene match: 9. The germline CDR1 and CDR2 sequences are LGHDT and YNNKEL (reference sequence). CDR3 length: 17 amino acids. The chain's CDR3 is CASSQGLLAVMQETQYF. CDR3 in DNA: TGTGCCAGCAGCCAAGGCCTACTAGCGGTGATGCAAGAGACCCAGTACTTC.

CDR3 region: CASSVTSGRQYEQYF. CDR3 nucleotides: TGTGCCAGCAGCGTGACTAGCGGGAGACAATACGAGCAGTACTTC. The chain combines TRBV7-9 with TRBJ2-7, with 12 nucleotides matching TRBD2. CDR1 and CDR2 from the germline V gene are SEHNR and FQNEAQ (reference sequence). This CDR3 spans 15 amino acids. V was pared by 5 bases and J by 4 bases, with 6 bases of the junction left unmatched. The full variable domain, with the rest looked up from reference TRBV7-9 and TRBJ2-7, is DTGVSQNPRHKITKRGQNVTFRCDPISEHNRLYWYRQTLGQGPEFLTYFQNEAQLEKSRLLSDRFSAERPKGSFSTLEIQRTEQGDSAMYLCASSVTSGRQYEQYFGPGTRLTVT.

The count of this clone is one. The chain combines TRBV11-3 with TRBJ2-4; tentatively, D is TRBD1 (7 bases). From germline, CDR1 is SGHNT and CDR2 YENEEA. Trimming removed 3 bases from V and 7 bases from J, with 13 bases in between. The CDR3 is 14 residues long. The CDR3: CASSLEGAANIQYF. CDR3 DNA: TGTGCCAGCAGCTTGGAGGGGGCGGCGAACATTCAGTACTTC.

The chain recombines TRBV6-5 with TRBJ1-1; D unclear. The CDR3 covers 12 residues. Trimming took 6 bases from V and 5 from J, leaving 10 bases between them. Looked up from germline, CDR1 is MNHEY and CDR2 is SVGAGI. The CDR3 is CASSRSDTEAFF. CDR3 sequence (DNA): TGTGCCAGCAGCCGCAGTGATACTGAAGCTTTCTTT.

The V gene is TRBV4-2, the J gene TRBJ2-2; a possible D gene is TRBD2 (5 bases). CDR3 length: 18 amino acids. Germline values: CDR1 LGHNA, CDR2 YNFKEQ. V gave up 1 base and J gave up 6 bases, with 21 bases separating them. CDR3 sequence: CASSQGGNPASRAGELFF. Written as DNA, the CDR3 is TGTGCCAGCAGCCAAGGAGGGAACCCGGCTAGCCGGGCCGGGGAGCTGTTTTTT.

This clone showed up just once. The chain employs TRBV7-2 and TRBJ1-5; 7 positions match TRBD1. J lost 3 bases, V lost 2 bases, and 1 base had no gene match. This CDR3 has 14 amino acids. Germline values: CDR1 SGHTA, CDR2 FQGNSA. The CDR3 here is CASSLQGDNQPQHF. CDR3 DNA: TGTGCCAGCAGCTTACAGGGGGACAATCAGCCCCAGCATTTT.